This TCR beta chain was recovered during a study of OX40 agonist ivuxolimab in advanced cancers. In the case of this clone: Antigen: not known.

Study outcomes and limitations: More expanded clones were seen, on average, in CD8+ T cells than in CD4+.

Trimming took 7 bases from V and 8 from J; bases not matched to a gene: 11. Germline values: CDR1 SQVTM, CDR2 ANQGSEA. This CDR3 spans 14 amino acids. Assay: immunoSEQ multiplex PCR; the TCRdb copy retains only in-frame clones and omits some. Of more than 45,000 clones listed, around 86% are singletons. This receptor was identified in an adult with an advanced solid tumor such as melanoma, head and neck, liver or kidney cancer. The chain combines TRBV29-1 with TRBJ2-2; 9 bases match TRBD1. Source: CD4+ or CD8+ T cells sorted from blood, taken in a trial of the OX40 agonist ivuxolimab. CDR3 loop: CSGENRGRGGELFF. CDR3 DNA: TGCAGCGGCGAAAACAGGGGGCGGGGAGGGGAGCTGTTTTTT.